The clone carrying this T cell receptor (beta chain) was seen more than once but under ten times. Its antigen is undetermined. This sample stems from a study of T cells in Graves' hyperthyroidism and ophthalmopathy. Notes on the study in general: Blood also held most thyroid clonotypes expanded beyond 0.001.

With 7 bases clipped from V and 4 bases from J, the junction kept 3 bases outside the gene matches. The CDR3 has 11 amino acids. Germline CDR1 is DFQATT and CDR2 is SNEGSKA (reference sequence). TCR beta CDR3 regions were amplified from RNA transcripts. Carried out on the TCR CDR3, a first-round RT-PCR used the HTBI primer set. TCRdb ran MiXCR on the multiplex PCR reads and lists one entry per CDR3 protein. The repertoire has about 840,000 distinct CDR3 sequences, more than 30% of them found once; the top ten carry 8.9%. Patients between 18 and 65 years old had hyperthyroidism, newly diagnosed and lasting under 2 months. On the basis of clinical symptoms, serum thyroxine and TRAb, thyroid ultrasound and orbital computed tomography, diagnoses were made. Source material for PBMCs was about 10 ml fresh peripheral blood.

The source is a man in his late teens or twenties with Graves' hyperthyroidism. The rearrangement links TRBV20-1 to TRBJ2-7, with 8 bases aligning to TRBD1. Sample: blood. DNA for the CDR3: TGCAGTGGAACAGGGGGGTACGAGCAGTACTTC. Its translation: CSGTGGYEQYF.